These T cell receptor beta chains were read from a single sample in a study of T cell changes during pregnancy in multiple sclerosis. TCRdb's table, derived via immunoSEQ multiplex PCR, lists solely in-frame clones and lacks some. The table includes about 44,000 clones, around 96% detected once. The material was peripheral blood, obtained in the second trimester of pregnancy. The receptors originated from a female donor with multiple sclerosis, enrolled in a pregnancy study. CDR3s include the opening cysteine and the closing phenylalanine or tryptophan. D genes are given only for firm matches. Clone size is not always given. Where it is, it says once, few, many or a class for expanded clones.

j_call: TRBJ2-7; clone_size: few; d_call: TRBD1; v_call: TRBV6-6; cdr3_aa: CASSPRGQGPLYEQYF; cdr3_nt: TGTGCCAGCAGCCCCCGAGGACAGGGGCCCTTGTACGAGCAGTACTTC
j_call: TRBJ1-1; clone_size: -; d_call: TRBD1; v_call: TRBV14; cdr3_aa: CASSHRMTGLANTEAFF; cdr3_nt: TGTGCCAGCAGCCATCGAATGACAGGGCTGGCGAACACTGAAGCTTTCTTT
j_call: TRBJ2-1; clone_size: -; d_call: -; v_call: TRBV11-3; cdr3_aa: CASSPRGGPGSYNEQFF; cdr3_nt: TGTGCCAGCAGCCCTCGTGGAGGCCCGGGCTCCTACAATGAGCAGTTCTTC
j_call: TRBJ2-5; clone_size: -; d_call: TRBD2; v_call: TRBV19; cdr3_aa: CASSMTSGGLRETQYF; cdr3_nt: TGTGCCAGTAGTATGACTAGCGGGGGCCTTAGGGAGACCCAGTACTTC
j_call: TRBJ1-4; clone_size: -; d_call: -; v_call: TRBV2; cdr3_aa: CASSDRRGNEKLFF; cdr3_nt: TGTGCCAGCAGTGATAGGAGGGGAAATGAAAAACTGTTTTTT
j_call: TRBJ2-1; clone_size: -; d_call: TRBD2; v_call: TRBV4-2; cdr3_aa: CASSPAGTTYNEQFF; cdr3_nt: TGTGCCAGCAGCCCGGCCGGGACTACCTACAATGAGCAGTTCTTC
j_call: TRBJ2-1; clone_size: -; d_call: -; v_call: TRBV27; cdr3_aa: CASSRRDPFYNEQFF; cdr3_nt: TGTGCCAGCAGTCGGAGGGACCCATTCTACAATGAGCAGTTCTTC
j_call: TRBJ2-1; clone_size: -; d_call: TRBD2; v_call: TRBV29-1; cdr3_aa: CSGAGGPNEQFF; cdr3_nt: TGCAGCGGTGCGGGAGGGCCCAATGAGCAGTTCTTC
j_call: TRBJ2-5; clone_size: -; d_call: TRBD1; v_call: TRBV5-1; cdr3_aa: CASTADRGRLETQYF; cdr3_nt: TGCGCCAGCACCGCGGACAGGGGGCGCCTAGAGACCCAGTACTTC
j_call: TRBJ1-6; clone_size: -; d_call: TRBD1; v_call: TRBV2; cdr3_aa: CASSLLQQGIGSPLHF; cdr3_nt: TGTGCCAGCAGCCTGCTTCAACAGGGGATCGGCTCACCCCTCCACTTT
j_call: TRBJ2-5; clone_size: -; d_call: -; v_call: TRBV29-1; cdr3_aa: CSSTGSQETQYF; cdr3_nt: TGCAGCTCCACAGGGTCCCAAGAGACCCAGTACTTC
j_call: TRBJ2-1; clone_size: -; d_call: TRBD2; v_call: TRBV5-5; cdr3_aa: CASSLFASGTYNEQFF; cdr3_nt: TGTGCCAGCAGCTTGTTTGCGAGCGGGACCTACAATGAGCAGTTCTTC
j_call: TRBJ2-1; clone_size: -; d_call: TRBD2; v_call: TRBV2; cdr3_aa: CASRGAGGPGNEQFF; cdr3_nt: TGTGCCAGCAGGGGAGCGGGAGGGCCGGGCAATGAGCAGTTCTTC
j_call: TRBJ2-1; clone_size: -; d_call: TRBD1; v_call: TRBV4-1; cdr3_aa: CASSQDLSGQTYNEQFF; cdr3_nt: TGCGCCAGCAGCCAAGATTTGTCGGGACAGACCTACAATGAGCAGTTCTTC
j_call: TRBJ2-5; clone_size: -; d_call: -; v_call: TRBV18; cdr3_aa: CASSPMEGRQETQYF; cdr3_nt: TGTGCCAGCTCACCAATGGAGGGGAGGCAAGAGACCCAGTACTTC
j_call: TRBJ2-7; clone_size: -; d_call: TRBD2; v_call: TRBV7-9; cdr3_aa: CASSPRRGRGQYF; cdr3_nt: TGTGCCAGCAGCCCCCGGCGCGGGAGGGGGCAGTACTTC
j_call: TRBJ1-5; clone_size: -; d_call: -; v_call: TRBV5-1; cdr3_aa: CASSRGQNSNQPQHF; cdr3_nt: TGCGCCAGCAGCCGGGGTCAGAATAGCAATCAGCCCCAGCATTTT
j_call: TRBJ1-1; clone_size: -; d_call: -; v_call: TRBV25-1; cdr3_aa: CASSDADRWNTEAFF; cdr3_nt: TGTGCCAGCAGTGACGCAGACAGGTGGAACACTGAAGCTTTCTTT
j_call: TRBJ2-7; clone_size: -; d_call: TRBD1; v_call: TRBV27; cdr3_aa: CASSRTGSAQYF; cdr3_nt: TGTGCCAGCAGTAGGACAGGGTCCGCGCAGTACTTC
j_call: TRBJ2-6; clone_size: -; d_call: -; v_call: TRBV6-5; cdr3_aa: CASSLKGVGANVLTF; cdr3_nt: TGTGCCAGCTCCCTAAAAGGGGTTGGGGCCAACGTCCTGACTTTC
j_call: TRBJ2-2; clone_size: -; d_call: TRBD1; v_call: TRBV10-3; cdr3_aa: CAISATGGTGELFF; cdr3_nt: TGTGCCATCAGTGCCACAGGGGGCACCGGGGAGCTGTTTTTT
j_call: TRBJ2-1; clone_size: -; d_call: -; v_call: TRBV27; cdr3_aa: CASSFRGYNEQFF; cdr3_nt: TGTGCCAGCAGTTTCCGGGGATACAATGAGCAGTTCTTC
j_call: TRBJ2-7; clone_size: -; d_call: TRBD1; v_call: TRBV6-5; cdr3_aa: CASSTGTGPYEQYF; cdr3_nt: TGTGCCAGCAGTACCGGGACAGGACCCTACGAGCAGTACTTC
j_call: TRBJ2-1; clone_size: -; d_call: TRBD2; v_call: TRBV14; cdr3_aa: CASSQEWLAGQLFF; cdr3_nt: TGTGCCAGCAGCCAAGAATGGCTAGCGGGACAACTGTTCTTC
j_call: TRBJ1-1; clone_size: few; d_call: -; v_call: TRBV20-1; cdr3_aa: CSATWSGEAFF; cdr3_nt: TGCAGTGCTACCTGGTCAGGTGAAGCTTTCTTT
j_call: TRBJ2-1; clone_size: -; d_call: -; v_call: TRBV5-1; cdr3_aa: CASSLVTYSGEQFF; cdr3_nt: TGCGCCAGCAGCTTGGTAACATACTCGGGTGAGCAGTTCTTC
j_call: TRBJ1-2; clone_size: -; d_call: -; v_call: TRBV6-6; cdr3_aa: CASSYGSIDYGYTF; cdr3_nt: TGTGCCAGCAGTTACGGGAGCATTGACTATGGCTACACCTTC
j_call: TRBJ2-3; clone_size: -; d_call: -; v_call: TRBV9; cdr3_aa: CASSAPWGPGDTQYF; cdr3_nt: TGTGCCAGCAGCGCCCCTTGGGGCCCTGGGGATACGCAGTATTTT
j_call: TRBJ1-4; clone_size: -; d_call: -; v_call: TRBV14; cdr3_aa: CASSRGTKEKLFF; cdr3_nt: TGTGCCAGCAGCCGGGGGACAAAAGAAAAACTGTTTTTT
j_call: TRBJ2-1; clone_size: -; d_call: TRBD2; v_call: TRBV11-2; cdr3_aa: CASSLDGGSDNEQFF; cdr3_nt: TGTGCCAGCAGCTTAGACGGGGGGTCGGACAATGAGCAGTTCTTC
j_call: TRBJ2-1; clone_size: -; d_call: TRBD2; v_call: TRBV18; cdr3_aa: CASSLREGSGNEQFF; cdr3_nt: TGTGCCAGCTCACTGCGGGAGGGAAGTGGCAATGAGCAGTTCTTC
j_call: TRBJ2-6; clone_size: -; d_call: TRBD2; v_call: TRBV18; cdr3_aa: CASSPRRVAGEGPGAPGANVLTF; cdr3_nt: TGTGCCAGCTCACCAAGGAGAGTAGCGGGAGAAGGGCCTGGCGCCCCTGGGGCCAACGTCCTGACTTTC